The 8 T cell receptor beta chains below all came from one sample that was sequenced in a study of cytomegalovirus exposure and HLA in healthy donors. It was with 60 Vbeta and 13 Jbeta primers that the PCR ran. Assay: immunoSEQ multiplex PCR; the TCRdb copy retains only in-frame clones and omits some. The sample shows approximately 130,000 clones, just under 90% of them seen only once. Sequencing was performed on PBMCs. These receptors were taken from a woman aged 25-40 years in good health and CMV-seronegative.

The CDR3 spells CASSPRAGSQETQYF. CDR3 sequence (DNA): TGTGCCAGCAGCCCGCGAGCGGGGAGCCAAGAGACCCAGTACTTC. The rearrangement links TRBV7-2 to TRBJ2-5; 7 bases line up with TRBD2. J gave up 1 base and V 5 bases, and 7 bases lay outside the gene matches. This CDR3 has 15 amino acids. Per germline, CDR1 SGHTA and CDR2 FQGNSA. The full variable domain, with the rest looked up from reference TRBV7-2 and TRBJ2-5, is GAGVSQSPSNKVTEKGKDVELRCDPISGHTALYWYRQSLGQGLEFLIYFQGNSAPDKSGLPSDRFSAERTGGSVSTLTIQRTQQEDSAVYLCASSPRAGSQETQYFGPGTRLLVL.

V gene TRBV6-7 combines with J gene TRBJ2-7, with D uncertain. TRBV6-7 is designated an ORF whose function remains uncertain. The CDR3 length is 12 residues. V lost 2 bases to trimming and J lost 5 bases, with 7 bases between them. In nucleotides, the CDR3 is TGTGCCAGCAGTTACCCCCTCCACGAGCAGTACTTC. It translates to CASSYPLHEQYF.

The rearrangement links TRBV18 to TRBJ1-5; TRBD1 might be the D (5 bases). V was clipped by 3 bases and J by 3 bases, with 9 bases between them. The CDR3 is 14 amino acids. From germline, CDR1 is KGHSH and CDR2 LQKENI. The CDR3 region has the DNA TGTGCCAGCTCACCCGGACACTACAATCAGCCCCAGCATTTT. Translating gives CASSPGHYNQPQHF.

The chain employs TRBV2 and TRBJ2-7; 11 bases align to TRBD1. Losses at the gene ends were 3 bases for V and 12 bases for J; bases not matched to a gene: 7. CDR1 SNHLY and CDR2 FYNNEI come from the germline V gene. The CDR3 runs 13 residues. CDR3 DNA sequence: TGTGCCAGCAGTGACCCCGGACAGGGGGCGCGGTACTTC. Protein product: CASSDPGQGARYF.

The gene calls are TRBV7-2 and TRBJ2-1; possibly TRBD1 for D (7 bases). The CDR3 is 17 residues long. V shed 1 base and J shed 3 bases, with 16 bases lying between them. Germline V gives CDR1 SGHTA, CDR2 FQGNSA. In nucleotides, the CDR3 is TGTGCCAGCAGCTTAGAGTTCGGAGGGGGCTACTACAATGAGCAGTTCTTC. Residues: CASSLEFGGGYYNEQFF. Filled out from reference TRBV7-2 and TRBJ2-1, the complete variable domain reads GAGVSQSPSNKVTEKGKDVELRCDPISGHTALYWYRQSLGQGLEFLIYFQGNSAPDKSGLPSDRFSAERTGGSVSTLTIQRTQQEDSAVYLCASSLEFGGGYYNEQFFGPGTRLTVL.

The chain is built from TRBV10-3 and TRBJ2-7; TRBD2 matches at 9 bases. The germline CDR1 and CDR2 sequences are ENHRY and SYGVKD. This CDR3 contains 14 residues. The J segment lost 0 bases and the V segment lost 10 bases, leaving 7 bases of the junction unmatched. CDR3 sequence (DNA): TGTGCCACGACTAGCGGATTAACCTCCTACGAGCAGTACTTC. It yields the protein CATTSGLTSYEQYF.

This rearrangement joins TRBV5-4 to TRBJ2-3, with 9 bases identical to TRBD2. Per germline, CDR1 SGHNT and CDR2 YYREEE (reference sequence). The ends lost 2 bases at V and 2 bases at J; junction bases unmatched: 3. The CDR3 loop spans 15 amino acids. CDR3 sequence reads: CASSLRLADTDTQYF. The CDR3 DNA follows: TGTGCCAGCAGCTTAAGACTAGCGGACACAGATACGCAGTATTTT. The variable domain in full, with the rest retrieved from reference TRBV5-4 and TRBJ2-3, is ETGVTQSPTHLIKTRGQQVTLRCSSQSGHNTVSWYQQALGQGPQFIFQYYREEENGRGNFPPRFSGLQFPNYSSELNVNALELDDSALYLCASSLRLADTDTQYFGPGTRLTVL.

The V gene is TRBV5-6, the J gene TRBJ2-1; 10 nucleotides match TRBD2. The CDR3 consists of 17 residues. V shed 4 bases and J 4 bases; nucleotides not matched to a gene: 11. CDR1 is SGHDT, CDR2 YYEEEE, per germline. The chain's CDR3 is CASSADVAGGSYNEQFF. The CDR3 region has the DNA TGTGCCAGCAGCGCCGACGTAGCGGGGGGTTCGTACAATGAGCAGTTCTTC.